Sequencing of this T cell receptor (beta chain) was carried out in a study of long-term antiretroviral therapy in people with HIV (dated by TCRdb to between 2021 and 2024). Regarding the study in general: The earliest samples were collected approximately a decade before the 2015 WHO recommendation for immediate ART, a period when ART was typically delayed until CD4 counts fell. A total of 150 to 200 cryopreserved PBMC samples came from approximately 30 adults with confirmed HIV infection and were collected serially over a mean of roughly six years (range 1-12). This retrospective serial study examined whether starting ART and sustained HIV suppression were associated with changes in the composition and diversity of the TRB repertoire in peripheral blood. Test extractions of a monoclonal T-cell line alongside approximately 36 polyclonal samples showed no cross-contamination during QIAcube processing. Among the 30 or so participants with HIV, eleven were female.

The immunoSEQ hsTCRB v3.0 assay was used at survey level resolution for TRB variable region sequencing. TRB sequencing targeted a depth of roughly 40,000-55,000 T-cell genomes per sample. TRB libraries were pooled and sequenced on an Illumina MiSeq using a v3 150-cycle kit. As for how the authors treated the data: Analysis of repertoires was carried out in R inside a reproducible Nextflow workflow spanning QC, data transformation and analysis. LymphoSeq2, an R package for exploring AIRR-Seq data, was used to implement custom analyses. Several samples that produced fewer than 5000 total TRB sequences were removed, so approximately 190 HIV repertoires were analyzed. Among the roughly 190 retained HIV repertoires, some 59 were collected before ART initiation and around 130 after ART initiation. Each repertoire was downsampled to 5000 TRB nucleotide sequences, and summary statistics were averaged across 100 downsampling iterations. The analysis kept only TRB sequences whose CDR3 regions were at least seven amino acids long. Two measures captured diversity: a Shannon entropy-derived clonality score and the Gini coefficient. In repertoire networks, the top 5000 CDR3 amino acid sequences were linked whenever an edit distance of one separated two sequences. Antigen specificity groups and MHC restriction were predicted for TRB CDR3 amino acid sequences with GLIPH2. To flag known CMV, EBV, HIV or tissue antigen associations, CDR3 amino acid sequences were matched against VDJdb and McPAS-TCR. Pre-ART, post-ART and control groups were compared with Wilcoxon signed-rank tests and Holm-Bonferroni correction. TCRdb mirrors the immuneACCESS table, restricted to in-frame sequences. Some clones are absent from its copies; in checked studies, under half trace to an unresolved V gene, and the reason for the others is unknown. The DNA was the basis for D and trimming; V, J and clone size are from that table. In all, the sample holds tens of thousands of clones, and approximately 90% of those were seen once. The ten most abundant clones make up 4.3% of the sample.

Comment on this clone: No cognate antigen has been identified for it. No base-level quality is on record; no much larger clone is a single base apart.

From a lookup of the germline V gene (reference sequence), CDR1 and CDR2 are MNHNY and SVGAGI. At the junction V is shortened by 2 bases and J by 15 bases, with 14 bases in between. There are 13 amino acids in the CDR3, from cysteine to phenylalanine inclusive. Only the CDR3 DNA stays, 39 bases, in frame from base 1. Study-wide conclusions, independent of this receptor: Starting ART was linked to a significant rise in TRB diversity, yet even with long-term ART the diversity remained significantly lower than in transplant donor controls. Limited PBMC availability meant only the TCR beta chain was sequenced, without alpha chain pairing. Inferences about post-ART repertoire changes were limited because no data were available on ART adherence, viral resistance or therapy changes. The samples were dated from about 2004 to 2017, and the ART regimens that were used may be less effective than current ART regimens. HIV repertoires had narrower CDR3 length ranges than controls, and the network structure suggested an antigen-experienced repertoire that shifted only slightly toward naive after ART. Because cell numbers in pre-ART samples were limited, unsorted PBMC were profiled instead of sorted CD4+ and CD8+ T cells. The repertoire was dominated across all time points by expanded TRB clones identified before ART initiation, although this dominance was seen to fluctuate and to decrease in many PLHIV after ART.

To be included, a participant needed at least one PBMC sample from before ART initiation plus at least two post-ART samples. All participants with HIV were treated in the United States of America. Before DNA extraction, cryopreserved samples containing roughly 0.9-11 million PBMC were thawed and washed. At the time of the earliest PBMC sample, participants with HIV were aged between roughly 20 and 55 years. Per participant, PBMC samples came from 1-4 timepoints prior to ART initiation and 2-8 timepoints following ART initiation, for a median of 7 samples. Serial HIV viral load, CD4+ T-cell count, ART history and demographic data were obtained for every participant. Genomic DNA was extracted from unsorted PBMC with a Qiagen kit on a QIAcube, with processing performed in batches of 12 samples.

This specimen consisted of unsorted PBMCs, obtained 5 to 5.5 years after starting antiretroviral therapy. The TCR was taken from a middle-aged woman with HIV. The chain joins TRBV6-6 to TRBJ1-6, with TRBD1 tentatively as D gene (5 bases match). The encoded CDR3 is CASSYGTGTLLHF. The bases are TGTGCCAGCAGTTACGGTACAGGAACTCTCCTCCACTTT.